This section outlines one T cell receptor beta chain sequence together with its context. What it recognizes is unknown. This entry is derived from a study of shared clonotypes between healthy human individuals. Only CD45RO-negative cells positively selected for CCR7 counted as naive CD8 cells, so terminally differentiated effector memory CD45RA+ cells were excluded. Clones were sequenced by immunoSEQ multiplex PCR, and TCRdb holds only the in-frame ones, with some missing. Here the sample spans some 2.1 million clones, about 95% being singletons. Study results and limitations: Naive subsets tended to show greater estimated richness than memory subsets.

The V and J ends lost 6 bases and 4 bases respectively, with 18 bases between them. In germline, CDR1 is SNHLY, CDR2 FYNNEI. The CDR3 sequence is 15 residues long. Sequences were obtained from naive CD8+ T cells sorted from blood. The TCR originated in a young man in good health. The chain has TRBV2 and TRBJ1-2, with D possibly being TRBD1 (6 bases). The CDR3 DNA is TGTGCCAGCAGCCCCACTCCGGGACATCCCTATGGCTACACCTTC. The encoded protein is CASSPTPGHPYGYTF.